These 18 T cell receptor beta chains originate from one sample sequenced in a study of blood T cell dynamics during melanoma immunotherapy. The table came from immunoSEQ multiplex PCR; TCRdb's copy has only in-frame clones and leaves some out. Here the sample spans 9,900 or so clones, just over 85% being singletons. Documented time point: pre-treatment baseline. Sequenced here: blood, sampled from a patient treated with checkpoint blockade. The receptors originated from a human donor with melanoma.

V gene TRBV7-9 combines with J gene TRBJ2-5; D call uncertain. The CDR3 sequence is 14 residues long. Trimming stripped 3 bases from V and 2 bases from J, with 10 bases between. Germline CDR1 SEHNR, CDR2 FQNEAQ (reference sequence). CDR3 DNA sequence: TGTGCCAGCAGCTTTGCGACGGAACAAGAGACCCAGTACTTC. It yields the protein CASSFATEQETQYF.

The chain joins TRBV6-5 to TRBJ2-5; 7 nucleotides align to TRBD1. Trimming took 6 bases from V and 7 from J; bases not matched to a gene: 11. There are 14 residues in the CDR3. The germline V gene encodes CDR1 MNHEY and CDR2 SVGAGI. The chain's CDR3 is CASSPDRPTGTQYF. The CDR3 DNA sequence: TGTGCCAGCAGCCCGGACAGGCCGACCGGGACCCAGTACTTC.

The V gene is TRBV6-5, the J gene TRBJ2-3, with TRBD1 as a possible D gene (5 bases). V lost 8 bases to trimming and J lost 2 bases, with 14 bases between them. In germline, CDR1 is MNHEY, CDR2 SVGAGI. This CDR3 region has 14 residues. The CDR3 DNA follows: TGTGCCAGCTCCCCAGGGCAGGACACAGATACGCAGTATTTT. Translated: CASSPGQDTDTQYF.

The chain couples TRBV19 to TRBJ2-1; 11 nucleotides agree with TRBD2. The CDR3 runs 15 residues. The V segment lost 6 bases and the J segment 11 bases; nucleotides outside the gene matches: 12. Germline CDR1 reads LNHDA; CDR2 reads SQIVND (reference sequence). The CDR3 spells CASRDSGGVNMQQFF. The CDR3 DNA sequence: TGTGCCAGTAGGGATAGCGGGGGGGTTAACATGCAGCAGTTCTTC.

The chain recombines TRBV29-1 with TRBJ2-3; D possibly corresponds to TRBD2 (6 bases). The CDR3 consists of 14 residues. CDR1 is SQVTM and CDR2 is ANQGSEA in the germline V gene. With 7 bases removed from V and 0 bases from J, the gap between germline ends came to 14 bases. CDR3 coding DNA: TGCAGCGCCCGGGACTCCTATAGCACAGATACGCAGTATTTT. Protein product: CSARDSYSTDTQYF.

The CDR3 DNA follows: TGTGCCAGCAGCGGGGGAGGTTGGGGGAACACTGAAGCTTTCTTT. Translation: CASSGGGWGNTEAFF. This rearrangement joins TRBV9 to TRBJ1-1, with D unresolved. Germline CDR1 and CDR2: SGDLS and YYNGEE. Trimming stripped 3 bases from V and 1 base from J, with 13 bases between. This CDR3 has 15 amino acids.

This clone showed up just once. The rearrangement uses TRBV9 and TRBJ1-6; 11 nucleotides match TRBD1. The V and J ends lost 3 bases and 7 bases, in that order; junction bases with no gene match: 3. CDR1 and CDR2 (germline): SGDLS, YYNGEE. This CDR3 contains 15 residues. The CDR3 bases are TGTGCCAGCAGCGGCGGACAGGGGGCAAATTCACCCCTCCACTTT. This translates into CASSGGQGANSPLHF.

This rearrangement joins TRBV27 to TRBJ1-2; D is unresolved. The CDR3 sequence is 15 residues long. Germline V gene lookup returns CDR1 MNHEY and CDR2 SMNVEV (reference sequence). V was trimmed by 0 bases and J by 0 bases, leaving 8 bases between them. The CDR3 bases are TGTGCCAGCAGTTTATCACCCTCGGCTAACTATGGCTACACCTTC. It codes for CASSLSPSANYGYTF.

This chain joins TRBV29-1 and TRBJ2-7; D possibly corresponds to TRBD1 (6 bases). The CDR3 consists of 13 residues. Trimming stripped 5 bases from V and 5 bases from J, with 16 bases between. Germline lookup yields CDR1 SQVTM and CDR2 ANQGSEA. The CDR3 is CSVPTGKVDEQYF. The CDR3 coding sequence is TGCAGCGTTCCAACAGGGAAGGTAGACGAGCAGTACTTC.

The J gene is TRBJ1-1, the V gene TRBV12-5, with D possibly matching TRBD1 (6 bases). The V and J ends lost 4 bases and 2 bases respectively, with 17 bases between them. Looked up from germline, CDR1 is LGHNT and CDR2 is FRNRAP. The CDR3 has 16 residues. CDR3 region: CASGSITGNLNTEAFF. The DNA for the CDR3 is TGTGCTAGTGGTTCAATAACAGGGAATCTTAACACTGAAGCTTTCTTT.

The chain joins TRBV5-4 to TRBJ2-5, with 9 bases matching TRBD2. This CDR3 region has 16 residues. Germline assignment: CDR1 SGHNT and CDR2 YYREEE (reference sequence). Losses at the gene ends were 0 bases for V and 2 bases for J; bases not matched to a gene: 5. CDR3 sequence: CASSLAVRGGQETQYF. CDR3 nucleotides: TGTGCCAGCAGCTTGGCCGTGCGGGGGGGGCAAGAGACCCAGTACTTC.

In this sample, this clone turned up once. This chain links TRBV5-5 with TRBJ2-1; 8 bases agree with TRBD2. Germline CDR1 SGHKS, CDR2 YYEKEE (reference sequence). This CDR3 region has 14 residues. The junction had 4 bases not matched to a gene; V was cut back by 4 bases and J by 4 bases. The DNA of the CDR3 is TGTGCCAGCAGCCCGGGGGGGCTGTACAATGAGCAGTTCTTC. This encodes CASSPGGLYNEQFF.

The V call is TRBV30, the J call TRBJ1-1; 7 bases are shared with TRBD1. With V trimmed by 3 bases and J by 3 bases, 7 bases remained unmatched. This CDR3 spans 14 amino acids. Germline-derived CDR1 and CDR2 are GTSNPN and SVGIG (reference sequence). CDR3 in DNA: TGTGCCTGGAGAGAAACAGGGGATTACACTGAAGCTTTCTTT. Protein sequence: CAWRETGDYTEAFF.

The chain joins TRBV7-2 to TRBJ2-7; 8 bases are shared with TRBD2. The germline V gene encodes CDR1 SGHTA and CDR2 FQGNSA. The length of the CDR3 is 14 residues. The V segment lost 5 bases and the J segment 7 bases; nucleotides outside the gene matches: 10. CDR3 loop: CASSVSGANWEQYF. The CDR3 DNA sequence: TGTGCCAGCAGCGTTAGCGGGGCTAACTGGGAGCAGTACTTC. The full variable domain, rest sourced from reference TRBV7-2 and TRBJ2-7, is GAGVSQSPSNKVTEKGKDVELRCDPISGHTALYWYRQSLGQGLEFLIYFQGNSAPDKSGLPSDRFSAERTGGSVSTLTIQRTQQEDSAVYLCASSVSGANWEQYFGPGTRLTVT.

V is TRBV6-1 and J is TRBJ1-2; 7 nucleotides agree with TRBD1. With 2 bases clipped from V and 4 bases from J, the junction kept 4 bases outside the gene matches. The germline V gene has CDR1 MNHNS and CDR2 SASEGT. There are 14 residues in the CDR3. The CDR3: CASSERGTAYGYTF. Here the CDR3 DNA reads TGTGCCAGCAGTGAACGGGGGACAGCCTATGGCTACACCTTC.

The genes are TRBV5-6 and TRBJ1-6; maybe TRBD1 (6 bases). Per the germline V gene, CDR1 is SGHDT and CDR2 is YYEEEE. The V and J ends lost 4 bases and 10 bases respectively, with 15 bases between them. This CDR3 spans 14 amino acids. The chain's CDR3 is CASSAPTGNSPLHF. CDR3 in DNA: TGTGCCAGCAGCGCCCCTACAGGGAACTCACCCCTCCACTTT.

The J gene is TRBJ2-5, the V gene TRBV7-2; TRBD2 is a possible D gene (6 bases). Germline V lookup: CDR1 SGHTA, CDR2 FQGNSA. Trimming cost V 6 bases and J 2 bases, with 19 bases left between them. There are 16 residues in the CDR3. Here the CDR3 DNA reads TGTGCCAGCAGTCGTACAGGCCCCGGGGGTCAAGAGACCCAGTACTTC. Translation: CASSRTGPGGQETQYF. The whole variable domain, filled in from reference TRBV7-2 and TRBJ2-5, reads GAGVSQSPSNKVTEKGKDVELRCDPISGHTALYWYRQSLGQGLEFLIYFQGNSAPDKSGLPSDRFSAERTGGSVSTLTIQRTQQEDSAVYLCASSRTGPGGQETQYFGPGTRLLVL.

The rearrangement links TRBV6-5 to TRBJ2-7, with TRBD2 identical over 7 bases. After removal of 4 bases from V and 6 bases from J, the junction contained 0 bases not matched to a gene. Germline CDR1 is MNHEY and CDR2 is SVGAGI. The CDR3 contains 11 residues. CDR3 region: CASSLAGEQYF. CDR3 nucleotide sequence: TGTGCCAGCAGTTTAGCGGGCGAGCAGTACTTC.